These 31 T cell receptor beta chains originate from one sample sequenced in a study of blood T cell repertoires in COVID-19. Sequencing was performed with immunoSEQ multiplex PCR; in TCRdb, only in-frame clones are kept and a portion is missing. The profile shows fewer than 250,000 clones, about nine tenths of them singletons. The source material was peripheral blood. These receptors originate from a man aged 35 to 55 with acute or convalescent COVID-19.

This clone was observed a single time. The identical CDR3 is also encoded by other nucleotide sequences in the sample. Here the CDR3 DNA reads TGTGCCAGTAGTATGACAGGGATGAACACTGAAGCTTTCTTT. As protein: CASSMTGMNTEAFF. V usage is TRBV19 and J usage is TRBJ1-1; 7 bases are a match to TRBD1. The V segment lost 3 bases and the J segment 0 bases; nucleotides outside the gene matches: 1. In germline, CDR1 is LNHDA, CDR2 SQIVND (reference sequence). The CDR3 is 14 residues long.

The CDR3 DNA is TGTGCCAGCAGTTATCCCGGAGGGGATTCACCCCTCCACTTT. The encoded protein is CASSYPGGDSPLHF. This chain connects TRBV27 to TRBJ1-6, with D tentatively TRBD1 (5 bases). The CDR3 has 14 residues. Deletions cut 4 bases from V and 8 bases from J, with 12 bases between. CDR1 is MNHEY and CDR2 is SMNVEV in the germline V gene (reference sequence).

The V call is TRBV19, the J call TRBJ2-7; 8 bases are shared with TRBD2. V trimming: 1 base; J trimming: 6 bases; junction bases outside the gene matches: 5. The CDR3 extends over 14 amino acids. CDR1 is LNHDA and CDR2 is SQIVND in the germline V gene (reference sequence). The CDR3 region is CASSIASGGSEQYF. The DNA of the CDR3 is TGTGCCAGTAGTATAGCCTCGGGGGGGAGCGAGCAGTACTTC. Based on the CDR3 plus reference TRBV19 and TRBJ2-7, the full variable domain is DGGITQSPKYLFRKEGQNVTLSCEQNLNHDAMYWYRQDPGQGLRLIYYSQIVNDFQKGDIAEGYSVSREKKESFPLTVTSAQKNPTAFYLCASSIASGGSEQYFGPGTRLTVT.

The V gene is TRBV30, the J gene TRBJ2-5, with 11 positions matching TRBD1. Trimming at V came to 3 bases and at J to 4 bases, leaving 4 bases not matched to a gene. Germline assignment: CDR1 GTSNPN and CDR2 SVGIG (reference sequence). The CDR3 contains 14 residues. DNA for the CDR3: TGTGCCTGGAGCCACGGGACAGGGGGAGAGACCCAGTACTTC. It yields the protein CAWSHGTGGETQYF.

The chain links TRBV1 to TRBJ2-4; no DNA check was done on the table's D call, TRBD2. TRBV1 is a pseudogene. CDR3 length equals 14 residues. As DNA, the CDR3 is TGCACCAGCAGCCGGACTAGCGGAAAAAACATTCAGTACTTC. Protein product: CTSSRTSGKNIQYF.

For the CDR3, the DNA is TGTGCCAGCAGCTTAGGGGTAGCGGGGGGGCTTCCCTACGAGCAGTACTTC. Amino acids: CASSLGVAGGLPYEQYF. V and J are TRBV7-8 and TRBJ2-7; 11 positions agree with TRBD2. In germline, CDR1 is SGHVS, CDR2 FQNEAQ. V lost 1 base and J lost 2; bases outside the gene matches: 7. The length of the CDR3 is 17 residues.

The rearrangement links TRBV5-6 to TRBJ2-7; TRBD2 might be the D (5 bases). The CDR3 contains 12 residues. The germline V and J ends were trimmed by 0 bases and 5 bases, with 6 bases remaining between them. Germline loops: CDR1 SGHDT, CDR2 YYEEEE. The CDR3 nucleotides are TGTGCCAGCAGCTTGGGGGGAGACGAGCAGTACTTC. Its protein is CASSLGGDEQYF.

The genes are TRBV4-1 and TRBJ1-1; no firm D call. The CDR3 spans 14 residues. V was pared by 2 bases and J by 3 bases, with 10 bases between. Germline V lookup: CDR1 MGHRA, CDR2 YSYEKL. DNA for the CDR3: TGCGCCAGCAGCCAACCTTCCGACTACACTGAAGCTTTCTTT. Its translation is CASSQPSDYTEAFF.

As DNA, the CDR3 is TGTGCCAGCCGGAATAGCGGGAGGGCCGGCTACGAGCAGTACTTC. It translates to CASRNSGRAGYEQYF. The chain employs TRBV11-2 and TRBJ2-7; 11 bases fit TRBD2. The CDR3 extends over 15 amino acids. The V segment lost 8 bases and the J segment 3 bases; nucleotides outside the gene matches: 9. Germline V gives CDR1 SGHAT, CDR2 FQNNGV. Full variable domain (rest looked up from reference TRBV11-2 and TRBJ2-7): EAGVAQSPRYKIIEKRQSVAFWCNPISGHATLYWYQQILGQGPKLLIQFQNNGVVDDSQLPKDRFSAERLKGVDSTLKIQPAKLEDSAVYLCASRNSGRAGYEQYFGPGTRLTVT.

The chain uses TRBV5-4 and TRBJ1-4, with D maybe TRBD1 (6 bases). V was clipped by 2 bases and J by 10 bases, with 12 bases between them. This CDR3 region has 13 residues. Germline V gives CDR1 SGHNT, CDR2 YYREEE (reference sequence). CDR3 bases: TGTGCCAGCAGCTTTGTACAGGGCGGAAAACTGTTTTTT. Translation: CASSFVQGGKLFF. Full variable domain (outside the CDR3, taken from reference TRBV5-4 and TRBJ1-4): ETGVTQSPTHLIKTRGQQVTLRCSSQSGHNTVSWYQQALGQGPQFIFQYYREEENGRGNFPPRFSGLQFPNYSSELNVNALELDDSALYLCASSFVQGGKLFFGSGTQLSVL.

This chain connects TRBV29-1 to TRBJ1-1; 8 bases match TRBD1. Germline V gene lookup returns CDR1 SQVTM and CDR2 ANQGSEA. The V gene end was trimmed by 5 bases and the J gene end by 1 base; junction bases not matched to a gene: 9. The CDR3 length is 15 residues. The CDR3 region is CSVKPGQEPNTEAFF. CDR3 coding DNA: TGCAGCGTTAAACCGGGACAGGAGCCGAACACTGAAGCTTTCTTT. Variable domain in full (rest from reference TRBV29-1 and TRBJ1-1): SAVISQKPSRDICQRGTSLTIQCQVDSQVTMMFWYRQQPGQSLTLIATANQGSEATYESGFVIDKFPISRPNLTFSTLTVSNMSPEDSSIYLCSVKPGQEPNTEAFFGQGTRLTVV.

The rearrangement links TRBV9 to TRBJ2-5; perhaps TRBD2 as D (6 bases). The CDR3 sequence is 14 residues long. Trimming removed 0 bases from V and 5 bases from J, with 11 bases in between. The germline V gene encodes CDR1 SGDLS and CDR2 YYNGEE. The CDR3 DNA is TGTGCCAGCAGCGTAGCCGAGGGGAGGGAGACCCAGTACTTC. As protein: CASSVAEGRETQYF.

The chain couples TRBV7-7 to TRBJ2-5, with 11 bases fitting TRBD1. Unmatched junction bases numbered 3, after V lost 5 bases and J lost 1 base. Germline V lookup: CDR1 SSHAT, CDR2 FNYEAQ (reference sequence). The CDR3 has 15 amino acids. CDR3 in DNA: TGTGCCAGCAGCCGAGGGACAGGGGGCCAAGAGACCCAGTACTTC. It translates to CASSRGTGGQETQYF.

CDR3 residues: CAWRALNEQFF. The DNA of the CDR3 is TGTGCCTGGAGGGCCCTCAATGAGCAGTTCTTC. This chain connects TRBV30 to TRBJ2-1; no clear D. In germline, CDR1 is GTSNPN, CDR2 SVGIG (reference sequence). This CDR3 region has 11 residues. Trimming removed 3 bases at V and 6 bases at J, with 6 bases between.

This clone was found a few times. In nucleotides, the CDR3 is TGTGCCACCAGCCGGACAGGAAACACTGAAGCTTTCTTT. It specifies CATSRTGNTEAFF. The rearrangement joins TRBV24-1 to TRBJ1-1; TRBD1 aligns across 7 bases. The ends lost 7 bases at V and 2 bases at J; junction bases unmatched: 3. The CDR3 spans 13 residues. Germline V gene lookup returns CDR1 KGHDR and CDR2 SFDVKD.

The chain joins TRBV27 to TRBJ2-7, with D hard to call. Trimming took 8 bases from V and 3 from J, leaving 17 bases between them. Germline V gene data show CDR1 as MNHEY and CDR2 as SMNVEV (reference sequence). CDR3 length: 14 amino acids. CDR3 region: CASGSSQTGYEQYF. Here the CDR3 DNA reads TGTGCCAGCGGATCCTCCCAGACTGGCTACGAGCAGTACTTC.

V and J are TRBV10-3 and TRBJ1-2; 10 bases match TRBD1. The V gene's germline CDR1 is ENHRY and CDR2 SYGVKD. Losses at the gene ends were 2 bases for V and 4 bases for J; bases not matched to a gene: 7. The CDR3 has 16 amino acids. The CDR3 DNA reads as TGTGCCATCAGTGAGCCGGACAGGGGGTTGAGCTATGGCTACACCTTC. Amino acids: CAISEPDRGLSYGYTF.

CDR3 in amino acids: CASSPRTSEEPYEQYF. In DNA form, the CDR3 reads TGTGCCAGCTCACCAAGGACTAGCGAGGAACCCTACGAGCAGTACTTC. The chain recombines TRBV18 with TRBJ2-7; 9 nucleotides match TRBD2. This CDR3 is built from 16 residues. J lost 2 bases, V lost 2 bases, and 7 bases had no gene match. CDR1 is KGHSH and CDR2 is LQKENI in the germline V gene.

This chain links TRBV5-1 with TRBJ2-5, with TRBD2 matching 10 bases. CDR3 length equals 15 residues. Germline values: CDR1 SGHRS, CDR2 YFSETQ. Losses at the gene ends were 1 base for V and 1 base for J; bases not matched to a gene: 1. The CDR3 protein is CASSLLAGAQETQYF. For the CDR3, the DNA is TGCGCCAGCAGCTTGCTAGCGGGGGCCCAAGAGACCCAGTACTTC.

V and J are TRBV6-4 and TRBJ2-3; 7 bases match TRBD2. Germline V gene data show CDR1 as MRHNA and CDR2 as SNTAGT. The J segment lost 1 base and the V segment lost 6 bases, leaving 7 bases of the junction unmatched. CDR3 size: 15 residues. CDR3 nucleotides: TGTGCCAGCAGGGTTAGCGGGTCCGGCACAGATACGCAGTATTTT. The encoded protein is CASRVSGSGTDTQYF.

The chain carries TRBV10-2 and TRBJ1-6; 7 bases match TRBD1. CDR3 size: 18 residues. Germline CDR1 is WSHSY and CDR2 is SAAADI. The V and J ends lost 2 bases and 3 bases, in that order; junction bases with no gene match: 10. The CDR3 DNA sequence: TGCGCCAGCAGTGAGACGATAAGCCGGACAGGCTATAATTCACCCCTCCACTTT. Its translation is CASSETISRTGYNSPLHF.

The V gene is TRBV29-1, the J gene TRBJ2-7; 8 bases are shared with TRBD1. The CDR3 spans 14 residues. Trimming cost V 7 bases and J 2 bases; bases outside gene matches: 10. Germline-derived CDR1 and CDR2 are SQVTM and ANQGSEA. The CDR3 DNA reads as TGCAGCGCCGCCCGTACAGGGGGTACCTACGAGCAGTACTTC. Amino acid sequence: CSAARTGGTYEQYF.

The chain employs TRBV6-5 and TRBJ2-7; 8 bases align to TRBD1. Per germline, CDR1 MNHEY and CDR2 SVGAGI. The CDR3 is 15 residues long. V was clipped by 3 bases and J by 7 bases; unmatched bases: 11. CDR3 amino acids: CASSYRQGALGEQYF. CDR3 bases: TGTGCCAGCAGTTATCGGCAGGGGGCTTTGGGGGAGCAGTACTTC.

This chain connects TRBV27 to TRBJ2-7; weak D call: TRBD1 (6 bases). The length of the CDR3 is 12 residues. V lost 5 bases to trimming and J lost 5 bases, with 10 bases between them. Germline values: CDR1 MNHEY, CDR2 SMNVEV (reference sequence). The CDR3 sequence: CASSPQGDEQYF. In DNA, the CDR3 is TGTGCCAGCAGTCCACAGGGAGACGAGCAGTACTTC.

This chain uses TRBV6-5 with TRBJ2-5; weak D call: TRBD1 (6 bases). The CDR3 contains 13 residues. V gave up 7 bases and J gave up 2 bases, with 11 bases separating them. Per the germline V gene, CDR1 is MNHEY and CDR2 is SVGAGI. The CDR3: CASIMGAQETQYF. CDR3 coding DNA: TGTGCCAGCATTATGGGGGCGCAAGAGACCCAGTACTTC.

V is TRBV4-1 and J is TRBJ2-2; D may be TRBD2 (6 bases). CDR1 is MGHRA, CDR2 YSYEKL, per germline. There are 14 residues in the CDR3. V dropped 4 bases and J dropped 3 bases, with 9 bases sitting between them. CDR3 in amino acids: CASSRRRDTGELFF. The CDR3 DNA follows: TGCGCCAGCAGCCGGAGGAGGGACACCGGGGAGCTGTTTTTT.

V and J are TRBV10-3 and TRBJ2-1, with TRBD2 matching over 11 bases. With V trimmed by 4 bases and J by 5 bases, 1 base remained unmatched. The CDR3 runs 14 residues. The germline V gene has CDR1 ENHRY and CDR2 SYGVKD. CDR3 in DNA: TGTGCCATCAGTGGGACTAGCGGGCACAATGAGCAGTTCTTC. Translation gives CAISGTSGHNEQFF.

The rearrangement links TRBV19 to TRBJ1-3; 7 nucleotides agree with TRBD1. The V gene's germline CDR1 is LNHDA and CDR2 SQIVND (reference sequence). The CDR3 length is 15 residues. Trimming removed 5 bases from V and 4 bases from J; junction bases left unmatched: 8. CDR3 residues: CASSVLQGSGNTIYF. Written as DNA, the CDR3 is TGTGCCAGTAGTGTTCTACAGGGGTCCGGAAACACCATATATTTT.

This clone was seen once. CDR3 amino acids: CATSDGIDGYTF. The CDR3 nucleotides are TGTGCCACCAGTGATGGTATAGATGGCTACACCTTC. The chain joins TRBV24-1 to TRBJ1-2, with no clear D. The CDR3 has 12 residues. Germline V CDR1 and CDR2: KGHDR, SFDVKD. V was cut by 3 bases and J by 6 bases, with 7 bases left in between.

The chain combines TRBV19 with TRBJ2-7; 11 nucleotides line up with TRBD2. CDR1 and CDR2 (germline): LNHDA, SQIVND (reference sequence). The trim removed 7 bases at V and 2 bases at J, leaving 4 bases unmatched. The CDR3 has 14 amino acids. CDR3 coding DNA: TGTGCCAGTACCGAGACTAGCGGGGCCTACGAGCAGTACTTC. Translating gives CASTETSGAYEQYF.

V and J are TRBV4-2 and TRBJ2-3; 16 nucleotides agree with TRBD2. The germline V gene has CDR1 LGHNA and CDR2 YNFKEQ. Trimming took 5 bases from V and 10 from J; bases not matched to a gene: 6. The CDR3 consists of 15 residues. CDR3 protein: CASSSGTSGRGPQYF. Written as DNA, the CDR3 is TGTGCCAGCAGCTCCGGGACTAGCGGGAGGGGTCCGCAGTATTTT.